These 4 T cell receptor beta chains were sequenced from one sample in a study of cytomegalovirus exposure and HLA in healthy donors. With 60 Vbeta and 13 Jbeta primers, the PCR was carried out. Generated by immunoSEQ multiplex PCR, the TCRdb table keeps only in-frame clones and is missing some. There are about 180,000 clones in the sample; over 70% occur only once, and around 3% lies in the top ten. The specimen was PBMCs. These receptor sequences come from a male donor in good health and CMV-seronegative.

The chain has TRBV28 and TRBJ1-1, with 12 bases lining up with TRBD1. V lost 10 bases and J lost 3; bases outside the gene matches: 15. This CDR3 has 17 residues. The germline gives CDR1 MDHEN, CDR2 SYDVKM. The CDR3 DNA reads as TGTGCCACCACAACGGGACAGGGGGCGCCGGGGGACACTGAAGCTTTCTTT. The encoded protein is CATTTGQGAPGDTEAFF.

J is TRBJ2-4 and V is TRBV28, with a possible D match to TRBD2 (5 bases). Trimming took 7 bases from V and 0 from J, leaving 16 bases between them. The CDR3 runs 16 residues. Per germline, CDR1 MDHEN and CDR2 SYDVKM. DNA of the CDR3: TGTGCCAGCACCCCGGAAGCGGATCTAGCCAAAAACATTCAGTACTTC. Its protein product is CASTPEADLAKNIQYF. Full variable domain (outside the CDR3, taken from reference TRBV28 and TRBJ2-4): DVKVTQSSRYLVKRTGEKVFLECVQDMDHENMFWYRQDPGLGLRLIYFSYDVKMKEKGDIPEGYSVSREKKERFSLILESASTNQTSMYLCASTPEADLAKNIQYFGAGTRLSVL.

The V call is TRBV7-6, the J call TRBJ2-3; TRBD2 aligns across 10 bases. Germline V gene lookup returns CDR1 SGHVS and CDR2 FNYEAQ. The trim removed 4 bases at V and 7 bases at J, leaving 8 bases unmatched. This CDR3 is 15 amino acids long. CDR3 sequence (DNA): TGTGCCAGCAGCTCTCTAGCGGGAGATCCAAATACGCAGTATTTT. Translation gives CASSSLAGDPNTQYF.

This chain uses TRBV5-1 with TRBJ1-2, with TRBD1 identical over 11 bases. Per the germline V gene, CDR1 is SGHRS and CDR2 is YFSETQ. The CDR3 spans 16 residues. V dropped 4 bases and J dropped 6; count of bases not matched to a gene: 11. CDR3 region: CASSDWTGGNVNGYTF. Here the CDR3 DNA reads TGCGCCAGCAGCGATTGGACAGGGGGCAATGTTAATGGCTACACCTTC.